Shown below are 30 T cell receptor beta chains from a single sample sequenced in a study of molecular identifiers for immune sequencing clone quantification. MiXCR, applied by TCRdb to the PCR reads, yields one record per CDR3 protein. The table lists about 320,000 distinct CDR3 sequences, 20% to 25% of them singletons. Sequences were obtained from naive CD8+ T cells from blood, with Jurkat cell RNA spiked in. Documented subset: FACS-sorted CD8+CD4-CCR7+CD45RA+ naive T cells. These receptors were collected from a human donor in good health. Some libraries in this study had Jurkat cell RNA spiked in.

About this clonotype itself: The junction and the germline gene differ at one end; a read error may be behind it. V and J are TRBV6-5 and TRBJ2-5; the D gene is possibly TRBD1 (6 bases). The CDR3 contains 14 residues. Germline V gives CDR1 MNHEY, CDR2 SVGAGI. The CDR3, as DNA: TGTGCCAGCAGATACTCGCCAGGGGAAGAGGCCCAGTACTTC. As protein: CASRYSPGEEAQYF.

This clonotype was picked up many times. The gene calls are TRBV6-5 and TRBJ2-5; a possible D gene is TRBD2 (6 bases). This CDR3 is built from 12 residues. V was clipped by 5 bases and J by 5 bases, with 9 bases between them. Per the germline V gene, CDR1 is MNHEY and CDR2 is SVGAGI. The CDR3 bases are TGTGCCAGCAGTCCTGGGGGGGAGACCCAGTACTTC. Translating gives CASSPGGETQYF.

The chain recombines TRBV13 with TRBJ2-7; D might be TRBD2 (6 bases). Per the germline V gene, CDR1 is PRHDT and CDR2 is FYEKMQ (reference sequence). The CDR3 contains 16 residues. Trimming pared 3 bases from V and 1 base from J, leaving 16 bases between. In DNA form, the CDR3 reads TGTGCCAGCAGCTTCAGCGAAGGGGAGGATTCCTACGAGCAGTACTTC. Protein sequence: CASSFSEGEDSYEQYF.

The DNA of the CDR3 is TGTGCCACCACCCAATTTTTGGGACCCTACAATGAGCAGTTCTTC. As protein: CATTQFLGPYNEQFF. The chain is built from TRBV28 and TRBJ2-1; D tentatively reads TRBD1 or TRBD2 (5 bases each). V was trimmed by 10 bases and J by 2 bases, leaving 18 bases between them. The CDR3 extends over 15 amino acids. Germline assignment: CDR1 MDHEN and CDR2 SYDVKM.

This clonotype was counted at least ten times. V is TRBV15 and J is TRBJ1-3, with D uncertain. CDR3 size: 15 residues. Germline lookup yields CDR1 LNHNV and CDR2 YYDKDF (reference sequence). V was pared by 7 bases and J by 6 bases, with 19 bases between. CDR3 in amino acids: CATTQERFGTNTIYF. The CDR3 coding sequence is TGTGCCACCACCCAAGAACGTTTCGGCACAAACACCATATATTTT.

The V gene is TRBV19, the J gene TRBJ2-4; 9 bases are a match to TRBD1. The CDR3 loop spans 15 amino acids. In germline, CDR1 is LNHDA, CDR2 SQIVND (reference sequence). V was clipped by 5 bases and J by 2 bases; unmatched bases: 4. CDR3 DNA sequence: TGTGCCAGTAGTTGGGGACAGGGCCCCAAAAACATTCAGTACTTC. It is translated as CASSWGQGPKNIQYF. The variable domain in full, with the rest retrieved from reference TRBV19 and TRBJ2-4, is DGGITQSPKYLFRKEGQNVTLSCEQNLNHDAMYWYRQDPGQGLRLIYYSQIVNDFQKGDIAEGYSVSREKKESFPLTVTSAQKNPTAFYLCASSWGQGPKNIQYFGAGTRLSVL.

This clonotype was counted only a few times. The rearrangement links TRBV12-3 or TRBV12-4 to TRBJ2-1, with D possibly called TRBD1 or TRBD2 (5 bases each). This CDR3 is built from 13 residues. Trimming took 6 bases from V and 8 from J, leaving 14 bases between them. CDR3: CASRHPGDDEQFF. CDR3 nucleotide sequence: TGTGCCAGCAGGCACCCTGGGGACGATGAGCAGTTCTTC.

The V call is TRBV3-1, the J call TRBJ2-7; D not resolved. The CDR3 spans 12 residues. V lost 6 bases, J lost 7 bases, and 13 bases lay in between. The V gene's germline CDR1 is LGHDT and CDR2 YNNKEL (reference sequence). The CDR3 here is CASRLQVGEQYF. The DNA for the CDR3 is TGTGCCAGCAGACTCCAGGTCGGAGAGCAGTACTTC.

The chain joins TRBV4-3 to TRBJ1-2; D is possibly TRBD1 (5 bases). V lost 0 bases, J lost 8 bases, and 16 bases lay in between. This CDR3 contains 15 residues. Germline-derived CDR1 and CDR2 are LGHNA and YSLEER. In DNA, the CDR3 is TGCGCCAGCAGCCAAGATAGATGGGGGGTTTTGGGCTACACCTTC. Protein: CASSQDRWGVLGYTF.

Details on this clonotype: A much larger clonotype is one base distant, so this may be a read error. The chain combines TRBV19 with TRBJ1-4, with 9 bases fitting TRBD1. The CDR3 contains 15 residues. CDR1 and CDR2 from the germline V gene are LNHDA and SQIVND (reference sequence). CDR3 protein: CASRLQGAANEKLSF. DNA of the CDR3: TGTGCCAGTAGATTACAGGGGGCGGCTAATGAAAAACTGTCTTTT.

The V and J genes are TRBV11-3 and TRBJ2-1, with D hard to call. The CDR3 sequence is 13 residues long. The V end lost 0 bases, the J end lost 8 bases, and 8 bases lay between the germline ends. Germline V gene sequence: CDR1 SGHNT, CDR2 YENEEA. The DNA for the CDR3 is TGTGCCAGCAGCTTAGAACCGCGAGATGAGCAGTTCTTC. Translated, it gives CASSLEPRDEQFF.

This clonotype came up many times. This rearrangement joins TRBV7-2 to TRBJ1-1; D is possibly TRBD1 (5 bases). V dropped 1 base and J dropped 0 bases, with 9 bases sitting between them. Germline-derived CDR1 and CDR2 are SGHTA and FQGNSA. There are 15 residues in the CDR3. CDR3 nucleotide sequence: TGTGCCAGCAGCTTAGGGCGGGGGTTGAACACTGAAGCTTTCTTT. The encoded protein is CASSLGRGLNTEAFF.

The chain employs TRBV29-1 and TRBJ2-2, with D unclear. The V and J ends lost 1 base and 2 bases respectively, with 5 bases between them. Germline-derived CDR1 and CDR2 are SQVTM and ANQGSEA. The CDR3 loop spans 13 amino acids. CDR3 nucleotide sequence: TGCAGCGTTGAAGTTGAAAACACCGGGGAGCTGTTTTTT. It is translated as CSVEVENTGELFF.

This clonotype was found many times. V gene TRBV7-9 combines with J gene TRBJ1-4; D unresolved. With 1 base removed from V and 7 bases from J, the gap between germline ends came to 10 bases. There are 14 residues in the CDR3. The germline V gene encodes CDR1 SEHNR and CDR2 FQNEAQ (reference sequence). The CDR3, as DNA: TGTGCCAGCAGCTTAGGGTCCAGAGGTGAAAAACTGTTTTTT. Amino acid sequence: CASSLGSRGEKLFF.

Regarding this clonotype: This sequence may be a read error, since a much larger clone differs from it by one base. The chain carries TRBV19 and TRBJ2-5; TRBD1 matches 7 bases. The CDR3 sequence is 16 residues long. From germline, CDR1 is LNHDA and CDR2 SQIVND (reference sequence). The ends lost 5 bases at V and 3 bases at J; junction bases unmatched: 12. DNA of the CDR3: TGTGCCAGTAGTCAGGGACAGATGCTTGACAAAGAGACCCAGTACTTC. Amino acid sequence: CASSQGQMLDKETQYF.

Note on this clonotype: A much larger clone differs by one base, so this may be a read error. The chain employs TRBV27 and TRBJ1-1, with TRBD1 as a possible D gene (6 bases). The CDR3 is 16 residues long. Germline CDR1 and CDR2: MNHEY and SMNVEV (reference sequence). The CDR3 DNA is TGTGCCAGCAGTCGGGGGTACGGACAGAAGAACGCTGAAGCTTTCTTT. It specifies CASSRGYGQKNAEAFF.

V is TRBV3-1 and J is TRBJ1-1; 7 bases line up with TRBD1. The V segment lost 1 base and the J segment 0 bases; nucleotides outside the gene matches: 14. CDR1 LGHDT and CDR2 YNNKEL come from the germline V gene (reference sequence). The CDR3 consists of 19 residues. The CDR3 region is CASSQGRQGLSYLNTEAFF. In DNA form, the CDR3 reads TGTGCCAGCAGCCAAGGAAGACAGGGCCTAAGTTATTTGAACACTGAAGCTTTCTTT. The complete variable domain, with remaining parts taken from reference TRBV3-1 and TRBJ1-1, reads DTAVSQTPKYLVTQMGNDKSIKCEQNLGHDTMYWYKQDSKKFLKIMFSYNNKELIINETVPNRFSPKSPDKAHLNLHINSLELGDSAVYFCASSQGRQGLSYLNTEAFFGQGTRLTVV.

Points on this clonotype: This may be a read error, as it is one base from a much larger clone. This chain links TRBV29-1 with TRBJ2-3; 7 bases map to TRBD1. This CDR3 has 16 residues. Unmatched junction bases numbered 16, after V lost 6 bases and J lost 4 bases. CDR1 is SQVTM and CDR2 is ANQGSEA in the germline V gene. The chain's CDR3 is CSVNGPTGDSSDTQYF. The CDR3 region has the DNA TGCAGCGTAAATGGACCTACAGGGGACAGTTCAGATACGCAGTATTTT.

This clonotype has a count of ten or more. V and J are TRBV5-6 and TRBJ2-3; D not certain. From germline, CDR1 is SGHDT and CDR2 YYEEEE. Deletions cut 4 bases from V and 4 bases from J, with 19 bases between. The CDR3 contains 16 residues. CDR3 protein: CASSDSRVFSADTQYF. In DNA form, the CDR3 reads TGTGCCAGCAGCGACTCCCGAGTCTTCAGCGCAGATACGCAGTATTTT.

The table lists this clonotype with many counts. The DNA for the CDR3 is TGTGCCAGCAGTTTAGGGGAGCGGGTATTAGCCAAAAACATTCAGTACTTC. It specifies CASSLGERVLAKNIQYF. The V and J genes are TRBV28 and TRBJ2-4, with D maybe TRBD2 (6 bases). Trimming shortened V by 2 bases and J by 0 bases, and 14 bases separated the two germline ends. The CDR3 spans 17 residues. The germline V gene has CDR1 MDHEN and CDR2 SYDVKM. The full variable domain, with the rest looked up from reference TRBV28 and TRBJ2-4, is DVKVTQSSRYLVKRTGEKVFLECVQDMDHENMFWYRQDPGLGLRLIYFSYDVKMKEKGDIPEGYSVSREKKERFSLILESASTNQTSMYLCASSLGERVLAKNIQYFGAGTRLSVL.

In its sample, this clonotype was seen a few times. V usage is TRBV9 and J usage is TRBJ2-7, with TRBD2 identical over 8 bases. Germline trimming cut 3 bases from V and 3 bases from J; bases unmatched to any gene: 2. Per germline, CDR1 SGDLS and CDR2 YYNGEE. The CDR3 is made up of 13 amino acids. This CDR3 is CASSAREGYEQYF. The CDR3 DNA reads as TGTGCCAGCAGCGCCCGGGAGGGCTACGAGCAGTACTTC.

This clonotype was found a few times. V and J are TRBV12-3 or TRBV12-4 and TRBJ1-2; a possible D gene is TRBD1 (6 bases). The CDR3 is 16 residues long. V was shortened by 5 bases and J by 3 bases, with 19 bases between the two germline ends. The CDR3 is CASSPSGGARYYGYTF. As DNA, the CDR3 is TGTGCCAGCAGTCCATCTGGGGGGGCCAGATACTATGGCTACACCTTC.

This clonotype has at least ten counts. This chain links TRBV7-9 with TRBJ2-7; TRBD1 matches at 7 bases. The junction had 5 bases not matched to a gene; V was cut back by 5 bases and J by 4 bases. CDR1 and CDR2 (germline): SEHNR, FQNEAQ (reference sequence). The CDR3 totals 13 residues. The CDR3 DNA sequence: TGTGCCAGCAGCACACCACAGGGGTACGAGCAGTACTTC. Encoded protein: CASSTPQGYEQYF.

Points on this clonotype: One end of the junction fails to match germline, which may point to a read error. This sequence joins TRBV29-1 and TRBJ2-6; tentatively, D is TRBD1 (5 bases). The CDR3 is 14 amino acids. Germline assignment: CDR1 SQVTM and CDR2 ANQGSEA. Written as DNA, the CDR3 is TGCAGCGTTGTAGGCGGCTCTGGGGCCAACGTCATGACTTTC. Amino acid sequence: CSVVGGSGANVMTF.

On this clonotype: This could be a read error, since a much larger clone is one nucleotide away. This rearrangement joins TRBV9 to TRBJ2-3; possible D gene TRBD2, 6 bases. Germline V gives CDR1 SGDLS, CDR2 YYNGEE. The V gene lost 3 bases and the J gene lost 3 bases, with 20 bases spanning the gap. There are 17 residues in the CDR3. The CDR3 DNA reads TGTGCCAGCAGCGGCGGGACTGGCGGGGAAAGAACAGATACGCAGTATTTT. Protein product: CASSGGTGGERTDTQYF.

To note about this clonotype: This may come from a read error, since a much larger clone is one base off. In DNA, the CDR3 is TGCGCCAGCAGTCAGTCCAGGGGAAAGGCCAAAGACATTCAGTACTTC. The encoded protein is CASSQSRGKAKDIQYF. This chain uses TRBV23-1 with TRBJ2-4, with D possibly being TRBD1 (6 bases). TRBV23-1 is an open reading frame whose function is uncertain. The CDR3 extends over 16 amino acids.

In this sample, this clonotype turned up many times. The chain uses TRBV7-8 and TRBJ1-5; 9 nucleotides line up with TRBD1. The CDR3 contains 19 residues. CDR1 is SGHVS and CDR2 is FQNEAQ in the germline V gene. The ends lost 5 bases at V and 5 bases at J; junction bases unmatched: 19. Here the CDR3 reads CASSAPGTGPNPLHQPQHF. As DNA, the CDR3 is TGTGCCAGCAGCGCCCCCGGGACAGGGCCCAACCCGCTACATCAGCCCCAGCATTTT. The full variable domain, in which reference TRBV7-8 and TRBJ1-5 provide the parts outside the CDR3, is GAGVSQSPRYKVAKRGQDVALRCDPISGHVSLFWYQQALGQGPEFLTYFQNEAQLDKSGLPSDRFFAERPEGSVSTLKIQRTQQEDSAVYLCASSAPGTGPNPLHQPQHFGDGTRLSIL.

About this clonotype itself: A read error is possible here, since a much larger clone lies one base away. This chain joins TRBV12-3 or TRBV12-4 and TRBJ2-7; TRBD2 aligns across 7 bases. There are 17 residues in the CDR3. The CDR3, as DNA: TGTGCCAGCAGTTCTCCCGGACTAGGGTTAAGCTCCCACGAGCAGTACTTC. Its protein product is CASSSPGLGLSSHEQYF.

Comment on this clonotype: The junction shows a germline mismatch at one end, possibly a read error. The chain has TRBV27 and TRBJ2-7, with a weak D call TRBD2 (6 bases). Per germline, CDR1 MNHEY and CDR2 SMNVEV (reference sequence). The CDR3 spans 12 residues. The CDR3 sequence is CTSRDFSYEQYF. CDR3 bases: TGTACCAGCAGGGACTTCTCCTACGAGCAGTACTTC.

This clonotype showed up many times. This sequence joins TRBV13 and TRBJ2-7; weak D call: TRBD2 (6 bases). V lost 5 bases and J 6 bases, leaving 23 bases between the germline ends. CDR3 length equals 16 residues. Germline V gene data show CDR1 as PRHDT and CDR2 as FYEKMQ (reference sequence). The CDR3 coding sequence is TGTGCCAGCAGCCCAGCCTCCGGGACGCGGGATCGCGAGCAGTACTTC. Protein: CASSPASGTRDREQYF.